This T cell receptor beta chain was documented in a study of human T cells and chemical hapten exposure. Study results and caveats: Versus controls, expanded TCRs had significantly more large CDR3 similarity clusters. The number of TCRs over 1 in 1000 frequency stayed unchanged after DPC.

The study used a library that attached unique molecular identifiers to individual cDNA molecules. Each CDR3 protein is one row after TCRdb ran MiXCR on the RACE reads. The sample records about 98,000 distinct CDR3 sequences, 10% to 12% being singletons. Germline V CDR1 and CDR2: LNHDA, SQIVND (reference sequence). CDR3 size: 14 residues. The ends lost 7 bases at V and 6 bases at J; junction bases unmatched: 9. This clonotype has ten or more counts. Its antigen remains unknown. Time point of the sample: pre-sensitization, week 0. Treatment of the sample: therapeutic diphenylcyclopropenone sensitization with weekly scalp DPC.

The input for sequencing was whole blood, taken in connection with sensitization to the hapten diphenylcyclopropenone (DPC). The rearrangement uses TRBV19 and TRBJ1-2; 9 bases agree with TRBD1. This receptor was identified in a woman aged 55-69 years with alopecia areata. Some clones in this sample may be carry-over from other donors' samples. CDR3 loop: CASTLLTGGHGYTF. As DNA, the CDR3 is TGTGCCAGTACCCTGCTAACAGGGGGCCATGGCTACACCTTC.